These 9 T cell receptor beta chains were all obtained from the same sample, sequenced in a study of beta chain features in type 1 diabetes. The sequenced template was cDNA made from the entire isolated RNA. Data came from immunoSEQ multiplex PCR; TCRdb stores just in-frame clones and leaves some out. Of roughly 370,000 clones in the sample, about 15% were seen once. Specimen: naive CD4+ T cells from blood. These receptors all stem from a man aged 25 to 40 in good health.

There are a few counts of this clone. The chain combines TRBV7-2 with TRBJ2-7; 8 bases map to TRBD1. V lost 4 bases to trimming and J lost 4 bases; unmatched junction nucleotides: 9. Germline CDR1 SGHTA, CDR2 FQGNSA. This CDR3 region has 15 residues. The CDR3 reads CASSYLAGGSYEQYF. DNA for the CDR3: TGTGCCAGCAGCTACCTCGCAGGGGGCAGTTACGAGCAGTACTTC.

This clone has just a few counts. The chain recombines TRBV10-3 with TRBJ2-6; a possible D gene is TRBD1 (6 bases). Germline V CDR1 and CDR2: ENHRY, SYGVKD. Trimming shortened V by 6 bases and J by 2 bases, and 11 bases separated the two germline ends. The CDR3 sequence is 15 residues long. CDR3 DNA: TGTGCCATCAGCCAAGACAGGACTGGGGCCAACGTCCTGACTTTC. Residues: CAISQDRTGANVLTF.

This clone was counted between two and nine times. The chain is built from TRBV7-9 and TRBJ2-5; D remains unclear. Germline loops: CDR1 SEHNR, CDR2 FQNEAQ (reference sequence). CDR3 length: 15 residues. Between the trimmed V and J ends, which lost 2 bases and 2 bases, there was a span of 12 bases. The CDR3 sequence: CASSLSRGPQETQYF. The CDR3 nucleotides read TGTGCCAGCAGCTTAAGCCGTGGACCTCAAGAGACCCAGTACTTC.

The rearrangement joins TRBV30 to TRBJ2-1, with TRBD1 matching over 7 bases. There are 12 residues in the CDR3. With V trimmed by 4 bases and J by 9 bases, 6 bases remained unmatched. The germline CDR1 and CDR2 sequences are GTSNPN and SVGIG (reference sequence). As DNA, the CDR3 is TGTGCCTGGACCCAGGGGGAGTTTGAGCAGTTCTTC. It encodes CAWTQGEFEQFF.

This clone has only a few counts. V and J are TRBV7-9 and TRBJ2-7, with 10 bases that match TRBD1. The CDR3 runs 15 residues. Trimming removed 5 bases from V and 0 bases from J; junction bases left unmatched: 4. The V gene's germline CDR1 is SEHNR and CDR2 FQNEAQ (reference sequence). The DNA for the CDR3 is TGTGCCAGCAGCCTCCGGACAGGGGGCTCCTACGAGCAGTACTTC. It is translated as CASSLRTGGSYEQYF.

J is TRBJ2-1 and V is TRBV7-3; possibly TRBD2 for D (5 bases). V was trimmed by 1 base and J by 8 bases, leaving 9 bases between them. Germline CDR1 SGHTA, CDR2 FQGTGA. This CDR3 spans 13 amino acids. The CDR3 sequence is CASSLKTMDEQFF. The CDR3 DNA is TGTGCCAGCAGCTTAAAGACTATGGATGAGCAGTTCTTC.

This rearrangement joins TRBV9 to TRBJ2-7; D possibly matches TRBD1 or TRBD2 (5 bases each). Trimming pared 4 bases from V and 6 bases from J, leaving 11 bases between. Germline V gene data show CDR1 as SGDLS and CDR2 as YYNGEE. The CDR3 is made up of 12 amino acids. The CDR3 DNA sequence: TGTGCCAGCAGCACCCGGGGCGGCGAGCAGTACTTC. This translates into CASSTRGGEQYF.

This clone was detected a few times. The CDR3, as DNA: TGTGCCAGCAGCTTTGGAGGGGGCGAAGAGACCCAGTACTTC. Residues: CASSFGGGEETQYF. The V call is TRBV5-6, the J call TRBJ2-5, with TRBD1 as a possible D gene (7 bases). This CDR3 has 14 residues. Germline V gene data show CDR1 as SGHDT and CDR2 as YYEEEE. V was cut by 2 bases and J by 3 bases, with 11 bases left in between.

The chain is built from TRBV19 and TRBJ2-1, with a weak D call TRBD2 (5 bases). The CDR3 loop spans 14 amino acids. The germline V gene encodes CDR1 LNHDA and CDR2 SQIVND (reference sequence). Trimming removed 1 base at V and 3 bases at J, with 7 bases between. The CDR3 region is CASSIGDYYNEQFF. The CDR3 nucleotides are TGTGCCAGTAGTATAGGTGACTACTACAATGAGCAGTTCTTC.